This T cell receptor (beta chain) was captured in a study of T cell repertoires in cytomegalovirus infection. The table lists this clonotype with many counts. Its target is unknown. With 6 bases removed from V and 2 bases from J, the gap between germline ends came to 7 bases. The V gene's germline CDR1 is MNHNS and CDR2 SASEGT. The CDR3 is made up of 12 amino acids. Each CDR3 protein is one row after TCRdb ran MiXCR on the reads. The table has roughly 500,000 distinct CDR3 sequences, 30% to 40% seen once. Sample: cultured PBMCs, taken from culture after CMV antigen stimulation. J is TRBJ2-5 and V is TRBV6-1; no definite D call. The TCR originated in a human donor in good health (CMV status not recorded). Some clones in this sample may be carry-over from other donors' samples. CDR3 sequence: CASRGIQETQYF. In DNA, the CDR3 is TGTGCCAGCAGGGGGATACAAGAGACCCAGTACTTC.